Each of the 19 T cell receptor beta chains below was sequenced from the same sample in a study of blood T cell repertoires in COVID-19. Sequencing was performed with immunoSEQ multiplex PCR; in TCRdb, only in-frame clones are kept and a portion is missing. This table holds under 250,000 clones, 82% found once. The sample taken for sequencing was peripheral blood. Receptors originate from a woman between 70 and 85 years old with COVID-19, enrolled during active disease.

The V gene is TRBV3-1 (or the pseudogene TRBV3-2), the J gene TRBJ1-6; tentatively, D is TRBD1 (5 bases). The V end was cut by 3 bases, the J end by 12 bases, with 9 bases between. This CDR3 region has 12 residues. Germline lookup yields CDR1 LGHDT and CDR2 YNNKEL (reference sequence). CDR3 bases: TGTGCCAGCAGCCATACAGGCTTACCCCTCCACTTT. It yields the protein CASSHTGLPLHF.

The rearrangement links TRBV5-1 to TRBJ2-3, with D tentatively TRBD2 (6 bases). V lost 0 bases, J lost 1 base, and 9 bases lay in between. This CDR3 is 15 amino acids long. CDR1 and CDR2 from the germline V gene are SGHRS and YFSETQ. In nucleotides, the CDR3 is TGCGCCAGCAGCTTGGGGGGACTCCGCACAGATACGCAGTATTTT. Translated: CASSLGGLRTDTQYF.

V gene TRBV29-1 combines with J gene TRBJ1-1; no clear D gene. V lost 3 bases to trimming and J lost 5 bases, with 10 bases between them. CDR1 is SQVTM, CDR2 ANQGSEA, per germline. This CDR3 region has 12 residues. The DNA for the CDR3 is TGCAGCGTTGACGCAGCGGGAACTGAAGCTTTCTTT. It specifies CSVDAAGTEAFF. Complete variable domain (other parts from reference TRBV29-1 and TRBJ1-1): SAVISQKPSRDICQRGTSLTIQCQVDSQVTMMFWYRQQPGQSLTLIATANQGSEATYESGFVIDKFPISRPNLTFSTLTVSNMSPEDSSIYLCSVDAAGTEAFFGQGTRLTVV.

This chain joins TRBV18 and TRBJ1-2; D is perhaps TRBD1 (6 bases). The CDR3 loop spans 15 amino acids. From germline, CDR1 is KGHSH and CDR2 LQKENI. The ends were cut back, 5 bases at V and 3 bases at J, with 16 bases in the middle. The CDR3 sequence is CASSASNRVDYGYTF. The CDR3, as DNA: TGTGCCAGCTCAGCCTCAAACAGGGTGGACTATGGCTACACCTTC.

The CDR3 sequence is CASSSQGGANYEQYF. The DNA for the CDR3 is TGTGCCAGCAGCTCACAAGGGGGCGCGAACTACGAGCAGTACTTC. The rearrangement uses TRBV28 and TRBJ2-7; 7 nucleotides align to TRBD1. The V segment lost 6 bases and the J segment 3 bases; nucleotides outside the gene matches: 11. Looked up from germline, CDR1 is MDHEN and CDR2 is SYDVKM. The CDR3 covers 15 residues.

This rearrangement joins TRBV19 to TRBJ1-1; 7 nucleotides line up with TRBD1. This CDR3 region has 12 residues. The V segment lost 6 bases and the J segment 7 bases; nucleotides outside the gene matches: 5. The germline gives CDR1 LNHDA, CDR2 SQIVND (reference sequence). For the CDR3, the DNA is TGTGCCAGTAGCCAAGACAGGGTTGAAGCTTTCTTT. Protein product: CASSQDRVEAFF.

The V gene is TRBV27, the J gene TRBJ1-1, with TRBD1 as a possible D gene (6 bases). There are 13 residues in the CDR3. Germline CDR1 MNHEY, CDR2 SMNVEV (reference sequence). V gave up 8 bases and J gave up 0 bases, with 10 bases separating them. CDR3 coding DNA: TGTGCCAGCCACGGACAGTTGAACACTGAAGCTTTCTTT. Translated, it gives CASHGQLNTEAFF.

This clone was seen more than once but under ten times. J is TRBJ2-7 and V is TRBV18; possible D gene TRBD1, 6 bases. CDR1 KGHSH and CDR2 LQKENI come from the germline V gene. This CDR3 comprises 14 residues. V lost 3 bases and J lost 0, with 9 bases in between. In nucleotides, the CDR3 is TGTGCCAGCTCACCCGAGACAGGCTCCTACGAGCAGTACTTC. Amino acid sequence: CASSPETGSYEQYF.

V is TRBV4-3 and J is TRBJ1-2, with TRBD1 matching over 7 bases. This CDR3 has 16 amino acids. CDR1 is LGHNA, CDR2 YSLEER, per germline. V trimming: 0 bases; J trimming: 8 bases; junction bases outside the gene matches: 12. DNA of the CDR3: TGCGCCAGCAGCCAAGAGACAGGGTCGAAATTGGTGGGCTACACCTTC. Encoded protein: CASSQETGSKLVGYTF.

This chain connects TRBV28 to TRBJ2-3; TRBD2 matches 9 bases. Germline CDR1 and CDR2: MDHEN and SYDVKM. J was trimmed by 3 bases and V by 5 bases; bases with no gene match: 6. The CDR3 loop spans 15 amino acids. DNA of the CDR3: TGTGCCAGCAGTCGCCCGACTAGCGGAACAGATACGCAGTATTTT. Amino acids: CASSRPTSGTDTQYF. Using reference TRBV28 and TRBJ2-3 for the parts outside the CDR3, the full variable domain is DVKVTQSSRYLVKRTGEKVFLECVQDMDHENMFWYRQDPGLGLRLIYFSYDVKMKEKGDIPEGYSVSREKKERFSLILESASTNQTSMYLCASSRPTSGTDTQYFGPGTRLTVL.

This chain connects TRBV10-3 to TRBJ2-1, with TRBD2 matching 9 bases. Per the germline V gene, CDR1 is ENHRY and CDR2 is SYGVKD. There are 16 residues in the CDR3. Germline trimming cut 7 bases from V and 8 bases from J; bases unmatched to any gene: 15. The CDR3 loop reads CAINREREAPGDEQFF. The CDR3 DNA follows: TGTGCCATCAATCGCGAGCGGGAGGCCCCAGGGGATGAGCAGTTCTTC.

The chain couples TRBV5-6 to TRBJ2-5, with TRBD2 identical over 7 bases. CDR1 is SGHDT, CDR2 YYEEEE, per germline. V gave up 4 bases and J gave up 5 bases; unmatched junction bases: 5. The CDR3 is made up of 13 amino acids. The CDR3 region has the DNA TGTGCCAGCAGCATAGGACTAGAGGAGACCCAGTACTTC. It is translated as CASSIGLEETQYF.

CDR3 residues: CASTPGTLSNYGYTF. Written as DNA, the CDR3 is TGTGCCAGCACCCCTGGGACACTATCTAACTATGGCTACACCTTC. This chain connects TRBV6-5 to TRBJ1-2, with D possibly being TRBD1 (6 bases). CDR1 is MNHEY, CDR2 SVGAGI, per germline. The V end lost 7 bases, the J end lost 0 bases, and 15 bases lay between the germline ends. The CDR3 is 15 amino acids.

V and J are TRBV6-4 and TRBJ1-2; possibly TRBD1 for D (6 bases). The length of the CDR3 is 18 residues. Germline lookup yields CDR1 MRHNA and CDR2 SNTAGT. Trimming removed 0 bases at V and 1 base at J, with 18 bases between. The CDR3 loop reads CASSDSKVGTLHNYGYTF. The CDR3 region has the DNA TGTGCCAGCAGTGACTCAAAGGTGGGGACACTGCATAACTATGGCTACACCTTC.

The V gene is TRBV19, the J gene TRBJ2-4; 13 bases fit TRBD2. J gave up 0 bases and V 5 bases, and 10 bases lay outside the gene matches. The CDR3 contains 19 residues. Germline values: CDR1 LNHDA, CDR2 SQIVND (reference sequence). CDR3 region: CASSFGLAGVALAKNIQYF. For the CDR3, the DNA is TGTGCCAGTAGTTTTGGACTAGCGGGAGTCGCTTTAGCCAAAAACATTCAGTACTTC.

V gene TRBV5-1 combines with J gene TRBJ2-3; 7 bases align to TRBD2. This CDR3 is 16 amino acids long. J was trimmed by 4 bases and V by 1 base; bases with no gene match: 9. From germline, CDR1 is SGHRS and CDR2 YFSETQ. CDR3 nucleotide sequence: TGCGCCAGCAGCTTGCCCGCGGGAGCCGGGGCAGATACGCAGTATTTT. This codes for CASSLPAGAGADTQYF.

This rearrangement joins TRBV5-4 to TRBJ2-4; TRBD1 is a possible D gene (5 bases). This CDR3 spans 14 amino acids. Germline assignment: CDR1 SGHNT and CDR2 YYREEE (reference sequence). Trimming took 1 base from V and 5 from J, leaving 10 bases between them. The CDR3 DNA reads TGTGCCAGCAGCTTGCAGGGTTCCGAAAACATTCAGTACTTC. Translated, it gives CASSLQGSENIQYF.

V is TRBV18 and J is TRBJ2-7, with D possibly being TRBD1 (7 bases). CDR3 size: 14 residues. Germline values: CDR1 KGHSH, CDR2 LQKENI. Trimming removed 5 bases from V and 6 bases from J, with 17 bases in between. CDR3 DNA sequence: TGTGCCAGCTCAACCCTCGACAGGGAGGCCGAGCAGTACTTC. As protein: CASSTLDREAEQYF. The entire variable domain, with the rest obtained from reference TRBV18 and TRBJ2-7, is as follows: NAGVMQNPRHLVRRRGQEARLRCSPMKGHSHVYWYRQLPEEGLKFMVYLQKENIIDESGMPKERFSAEFPKEGPSILRIQQVVRGDSAAYFCASSTLDREAEQYFGPGTRLTVT.

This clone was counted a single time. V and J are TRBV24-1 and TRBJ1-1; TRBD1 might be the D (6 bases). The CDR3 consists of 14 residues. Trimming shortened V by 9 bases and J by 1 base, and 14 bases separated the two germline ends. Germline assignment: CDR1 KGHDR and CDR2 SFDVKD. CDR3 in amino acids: CATQQGDQNTEAFF. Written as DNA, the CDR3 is TGTGCCACCCAACAGGGTGATCAGAACACTGAAGCTTTCTTT.